This TCR beta chain came from a study of T cell repertoires in cytomegalovirus infection. On the study more broadly: As its CMV epitopes, the study selected recently identified HLA-C-restricted and well-studied HLA-B-restricted targets.

About this clonotype itself: As yet, its antigen is unknown.

TCRdb reanalysed the reads using MiXCR and keeps one entry per CDR3 protein. The sample lists around 800,000 distinct CDR3 sequences, approximately 30% seen once, with roughly 12% in the top ten. V was shortened by 3 bases and J by 1 base, with 10 bases between the two germline ends. Germline CDR1 and CDR2: LGHNT and FRNRAP. This CDR3 contains 15 residues. This sequence originates from a human donor in good health (CMV status not recorded). Some clones in this sample may be carry-over from other donors' samples. This sequence joins TRBV12-5 and TRBJ1-5; weak D call: TRBD1 (6 bases). Sequenced material: cultured CD8+ T cells from PBMCs, taken from culture after CMV antigen stimulation. This CDR3 reads CASGFGRGSNQPQHF. The CDR3 DNA is TGTGCTAGTGGTTTTGGCAGGGGAAGCAATCAGCCCCAGCATTTT.